The rows below give T cell receptor beta chains drawn from one sample of a study of T cells in Graves' hyperthyroidism and ophthalmopathy. TCRdb reprocessed the multiplex PCR reads with MiXCR, giving one entry per CDR3 protein. The top ten hold around 7% of the sample, which has approximately 600,000 distinct CDR3 sequences, 11% to 15% seen once. Sequencing used blood. These receptors were taken from a woman under 30 with Graves' ophthalmopathy. Each CDR3 is given without its conserved first and last residue. A D gene is named only where the DNA matches it firmly. Size tells how often a clone was seen (once, few, many) or the class of an expanded clone, and some rows leave it out.

CDR3aa: ASSAQGDTDTQY
d_gene: TRBD1
abundance: many
v_gene: TRBV7-3

CDR3aa: ASSYDRLNTEAF
d_gene: -
abundance: many
v_gene: TRBV27

CDR3aa: ASSELSTGALFFATNEKLF
d_gene: TRBD1
abundance: -
v_gene: TRBV25-1

CDR3aa: ASSVTGINTEAF
d_gene: -
abundance: -
v_gene: TRBV9

CDR3aa: ASSFWGRKYYEQY
d_gene: -
abundance: many
v_gene: TRBV12-3/TRBV12-4

CDR3aa: ASSPARGSTDTQY
d_gene: -
abundance: many
v_gene: TRBV28

CDR3aa: SVTGGGYQPQH
d_gene: TRBD1
abundance: -
v_gene: TRBV29-1

CDR3aa: ASSSRWIGTSGELF
d_gene: TRBD2
abundance: many
v_gene: TRBV11-3

CDR3aa: ASSIKNTGANVLT
d_gene: -
abundance: many
v_gene: TRBV27

CDR3aa: ASSSDHNQYEQY
d_gene: -
abundance: many
v_gene: TRBV12-3/TRBV12-4

CDR3aa: ASSPGMGQGAF
d_gene: TRBD1
abundance: many
v_gene: TRBV6-1

CDR3aa: ASSRGEDNEQF
d_gene: -
abundance: many
v_gene: TRBV5-1

CDR3aa: SARSGTGGGRADTQY
d_gene: TRBD1
abundance: many
v_gene: TRBV20-1

CDR3aa: ASSLTTGASGNTIY
d_gene: -
abundance: -
v_gene: TRBV3-1

CDR3aa: ASSPRDSAMNTEAF
d_gene: TRBD1
abundance: many
v_gene: TRBV12-3/TRBV12-4

CDR3aa: SVEGGANKKTYEQY
d_gene: -
abundance: many
v_gene: TRBV29-1

CDR3aa: ASSLGGPADTQY
d_gene: -
abundance: few
v_gene: TRBV7-3

CDR3aa: ASSIVIGPYEQY
d_gene: -
abundance: -
v_gene: TRBV19

CDR3aa: ASSREQPRTGSYEQY
d_gene: TRBD1
abundance: few
v_gene: TRBV4-3

CDR3aa: ATSDWGTGGAYNEQF
d_gene: TRBD1
abundance: many
v_gene: TRBV24-1

CDR3aa: ASSFGADTEAF
d_gene: -
abundance: few
v_gene: TRBV5-4

CDR3aa: ASRDPGLNNEQF
d_gene: TRBD2
abundance: many
v_gene: TRBV12-3/TRBV12-4

CDR3aa: ASSQLAGIYNEQF
d_gene: TRBD2
abundance: many
v_gene: TRBV7-9

CDR3aa: ASSPAGGWETQY
d_gene: TRBD2
abundance: many
v_gene: TRBV28

CDR3aa: AISGTGGNEQF
d_gene: TRBD1
abundance: many
v_gene: TRBV10-3

CDR3aa: ASSLRDRYYEQY
d_gene: -
abundance: -
v_gene: TRBV27

CDR3aa: ASSFLIGYTGELF
d_gene: -
abundance: many
v_gene: TRBV28

CDR3aa: ASRDHLAKNIQY
d_gene: -
abundance: -
v_gene: TRBV27

CDR3aa: ASTLLAGGGYNEQF
d_gene: TRBD2
abundance: many
v_gene: TRBV19

CDR3aa: ASSFTLSPTTWTMNTEAF
d_gene: -
abundance: few
v_gene: TRBV7-3

CDR3aa: AISEYDRGPQETQY
d_gene: TRBD1
abundance: -
v_gene: TRBV10-3

CDR3aa: ASSFQLQGRTDTQY
d_gene: -
abundance: many
v_gene: TRBV7-8

CDR3aa: ASSITGGAGQPQH
d_gene: TRBD1
abundance: many
v_gene: TRBV28

CDR3aa: ASSEGLAGGFTDTQY
d_gene: TRBD2
abundance: many
v_gene: TRBV12-3/TRBV12-4

CDR3aa: ASSEARTRDSYEQY
d_gene: TRBD2
abundance: many
v_gene: TRBV6-1

CDR3aa: ASRGGARLTTAEQY
d_gene: -
abundance: many
v_gene: TRBV27

CDR3aa: ASAVTDTQY
d_gene: -
abundance: -
v_gene: TRBV19

CDR3aa: ASSLRGGPGGKNIQY
d_gene: -
abundance: -
v_gene: TRBV7-2

CDR3aa: ASSQGRIEAF
d_gene: -
abundance: many
v_gene: TRBV3-1